This paragraph covers one TCR beta chain sequence. What it binds is not known. Per the germline V gene, CDR1 is SEHNR and CDR2 is FQNEAQ (reference sequence). The CDR3 has 15 amino acids. The V and J ends lost 4 bases and 9 bases, in that order; junction bases with no gene match: 9. This sample is part of a study of a mutant IDH1 vaccine in newly diagnosed glioma. Sequencing used immunoSEQ multiplex PCR; TCRdb keeps in-frame clones, though not all of them. The sample shows 60,000 or so clones, about 88% of them seen only once. This sample's time point: week 5, during vaccination. In every dose of vaccine, 300 ug of mutant IDH1 20-mer peptide was given alongside topical imiquimod.

The sequence was obtained from a woman aged 45 to 65 with glioma. The input for sequencing was PBMCs, taken from a glioma patient whose treatment included an IDH1 peptide vaccine. The J gene is TRBJ1-6, the V gene TRBV7-9; 7 nucleotides agree with TRBD1. In DNA form, the CDR3 reads TGTGCCAGCAGCTCCCGGGACAGACGTTCTTCACCCCTCCACTTT. Amino acid sequence: CASSSRDRRSSPLHF.